This TCR beta chain came from a study of cytomegalovirus exposure and HLA in healthy donors. Across the whole study: HLA-typed donors contributed some 87 million unique TCRs, which were held in an early data release. Overall study results and limits: Among TCR sequences, most were rare, though some public TCRs appeared in many donors. Altogether, around 160 TCR beta chains were recorded as cytomegalovirus-associated. Accounts indicate the classifier identified cytomegalovirus status with strong specificity and sensitivity.

V lost 10 bases and J lost 2, with 19 bases in between. The germline gives CDR1 ENHRY, CDR2 SYGVKD. CDR3 size: 15 residues. Vbeta (60) and Jbeta (13) primers were used in the PCR. Method: immunoSEQ multiplex PCR; TCRdb's copy keeps in-frame clones and lacks some. The sample contains more than 95,000 clones, more than 80% of which appear only once. This clone was seen once. Its antigen is undetermined. The sequence came from a man aged 30-40 years in good health and CMV-seropositive. The specimen sequenced was PBMCs. V usage is TRBV10-3 and J usage is TRBJ2-3; maybe TRBD1 (6 bases). CDR3 sequence (DNA): TGTGCCACGAGGAGGCAGGGGACCCACACAGATACGCAGTATTTT. Its protein is CATRRQGTHTDTQYF.